This passage covers 15 T cell receptor beta chains from one sample sequenced in a study of a mutant IDH1 vaccine in newly diagnosed glioma. This sample's time point: week 47, end of study. It was 300 ug of mutant IDH1 20-mer peptide that made up each vaccine dose, given with topical imiquimod. Their specific antigens are unknown. Data came from immunoSEQ multiplex PCR; TCRdb stores just in-frame clones and leaves some out. The table includes tens of thousands of clones, roughly four fifths detected once. This specimen consisted of PBMCs, obtained from a glioma patient whose treatment included an IDH1 peptide vaccine. The receptors shown here come from a man under 40 with glioma.

The rearrangement links TRBV6-5 to TRBJ2-1; 7 positions match TRBD1. Germline CDR1 MNHEY, CDR2 SVGAGI. Trimming at V came to 0 bases and at J to 10 bases, leaving 9 bases not matched to a gene. CDR3 length: 15 amino acids. CDR3 in amino acids: CASSYSKGAGGEQFF. DNA of the CDR3: TGTGCCAGCAGTTACTCTAAGGGGGCGGGTGGGGAGCAGTTCTTC.

This chain links TRBV10-2 with TRBJ1-2; D is unclear. The CDR3 totals 13 residues. V was trimmed by 2 bases and J by 4 bases, leaving 8 bases between them. CDR1 WSHSY and CDR2 SAAADI come from the germline V gene. The CDR3 loop reads CASSERESYGYTF. The CDR3 DNA is TGCGCCAGCAGTGAGCGGGAGTCCTATGGCTACACCTTC.

Only a few counts were recorded for this clone. CDR3 loop: CASTMGTVNTEAFF. For the CDR3, the DNA is TGTGCCAGTACCATGGGGACAGTGAACACTGAAGCTTTCTTT. The chain joins TRBV19 to TRBJ1-1; 7 positions match TRBD1. V was pared by 7 bases and J by 0 bases, with 5 bases of the junction left unmatched. The germline V gene has CDR1 LNHDA and CDR2 SQIVND (reference sequence). This CDR3 is 14 amino acids long.

The rearrangement uses TRBV13 and TRBJ1-1, with 8 nucleotides matching TRBD1. V gave up 4 bases and J gave up 5 bases; unmatched junction bases: 6. CDR1 PRHDT and CDR2 FYEKMQ come from the germline V gene (reference sequence). This CDR3 has 14 residues. The CDR3 spells CASSSRQGRTEAFF. The CDR3 DNA is TGTGCCAGCAGCTCTCGACAGGGGCGGACTGAAGCTTTCTTT. The full variable domain, rest sourced from reference TRBV13 and TRBJ1-1, is AAGVIQSPRHLIKEKRETATLKCYPIPRHDTVYWYQQGPGQDPQFLISFYEKMQSDKGSIPDRFSAQQFSDYHSELNMSSLELGDSALYFCASSSRQGRTEAFFGQGTRLTVV.

The chain joins TRBV28 to TRBJ1-6, with unresolved D. Per germline, CDR1 MDHEN and CDR2 SYDVKM. CDR3 length equals 17 residues. V was shortened by 2 bases and J by 0 bases, with 11 bases between the two germline ends. CDR3 loop: CASSLGLAFSYNSPLHF. CDR3 DNA sequence: TGTGCCAGCAGTTTAGGCCTAGCCTTCTCCTATAATTCACCCCTCCACTTT.

This chain joins TRBV5-1 and TRBJ1-4, with D uncertain. The germline gives CDR1 SGHRS, CDR2 YFSETQ. V shed 0 bases and J shed 3 bases, with 6 bases lying between them. CDR3 length: 14 residues. CDR3: CASSLEVSNEKLFF. The CDR3 nucleotides read TGCGCCAGCAGCTTGGAGGTTTCTAATGAAAAACTGTTTTTT.

The chain combines TRBV29-1 with TRBJ1-3, with D unresolved. Per germline, CDR1 SQVTM and CDR2 ANQGSEA. CDR3 size: 13 residues. Trimming shortened V by 4 bases and J by 1 base, and 8 bases separated the two germline ends. The CDR3 sequence is CSVGQHSGNTIYF. In DNA, the CDR3 is TGCAGCGTTGGGCAACATTCTGGAAACACCATATATTTT.

This chain links TRBV19 with TRBJ1-4, with a tentative D call TRBD1 (5 bases). Trimming took off 3 bases at V and 0 bases at J, with 11 bases between the two ends. Germline CDR1 and CDR2: LNHDA and SQIVND (reference sequence). CDR3 size: 16 residues. The DNA of the CDR3 is TGTGCCAGTAGTATTGGGGCGGGAGCAACTAATGAAAAACTGTTTTTT. Its protein product is CASSIGAGATNEKLFF.

The chain links TRBV4-1 to TRBJ1-1; D remains unclear. The CDR3 has 15 amino acids. V gave up 1 base and J gave up 0 bases, with 9 bases separating them. Germline CDR1 and CDR2: MGHRA and YSYEKL. CDR3 protein: CASSQVAAMNTEAFF. The CDR3 DNA follows: TGCGCCAGCAGCCAAGTGGCAGCCATGAACACTGAAGCTTTCTTT.

The chain links TRBV18 to TRBJ2-2; D is undetermined. The CDR3 length is 15 residues. Germline V gene data show CDR1 as KGHSH and CDR2 as LQKENI. V was cut by 4 bases and J by 8 bases, with 17 bases left in between. The CDR3 bases are TGTGCCAGCTCACTCCACAACACCAATCGAGGGGAGCTGTTTTTT. Translating gives CASSLHNTNRGELFF.

This clone was detected once. The V call is TRBV11-3, the J call TRBJ1-1; the D is unclear. The CDR3 has 13 residues. CDR1 and CDR2 from the germline V gene are SGHNT and YENEEA. The germline V and J ends were trimmed by 1 base and 4 bases, with 7 bases remaining between them. The CDR3 nucleotides are TGTGCCAGCAGCTTAGGGAGGAGCACTGAAGCTTTCTTT. Translation: CASSLGRSTEAFF.

The chain couples TRBV19 to TRBJ2-7; TRBD2 aligns across 7 bases. Germline V lookup: CDR1 LNHDA, CDR2 SQIVND (reference sequence). The CDR3 loop spans 15 amino acids. V shed 2 bases, J shed 2 bases, and the junction held 6 bases outside the gene matches. DNA for the CDR3: TGTGCCAGTAGTATATCCGGCGGGAGTGCCTACGAGCAGTACTTC. Residues: CASSISGGSAYEQYF.

The V call is TRBV7-9, the J call TRBJ2-3, with 9 bases matching TRBD2. The V segment lost 4 bases and the J segment 0 bases; nucleotides outside the gene matches: 5. Germline CDR1 is SEHNR and CDR2 is FQNEAQ (reference sequence). The CDR3 totals 16 residues. CDR3 nucleotides: TGTGCCAGCAGCTCACGACTAGCGGAGAGCACAGATACGCAGTATTTT. This gives the protein CASSSRLAESTDTQYF.

This clone was seen once. The rearrangement uses TRBV5-5 and TRBJ2-1, with a tentative D call TRBD2 (5 bases). V was pared by 4 bases and J by 2 bases, with 13 bases between. This CDR3 region has 15 residues. CDR1 is SGHKS and CDR2 is YYEKEE in the germline V gene (reference sequence). The chain's CDR3 is CASSLSAPPYNEQFF. The CDR3 nucleotides are TGTGCCAGCAGCCTTAGCGCCCCACCCTACAATGAGCAGTTCTTC.

This rearrangement joins TRBV2 to TRBJ2-5, with D possibly matching TRBD2 (6 bases). The germline CDR1 and CDR2 sequences are SNHLY and FYNNEI. The V end was cut by 6 bases, the J end by 5 bases, with 16 bases between. This CDR3 region has 14 residues. The CDR3 DNA is TGTGCCAGCAGCGCCTCCGGGGGAATCGAGACCCAGTACTTC. As protein: CASSASGGIETQYF.